What follows are 24 T cell receptor beta chains derived from one specimen sequenced in a study of blood T cell repertoires in COVID-19. TCRdb's copy holds only in-frame clones and misses some; the assay was immunoSEQ multiplex PCR. The sample includes 55,000 to 80,000 clones, roughly 90% of them seen just once. The sample was peripheral blood. The receptors were sampled from a woman aged 60-75 years with acute or convalescent COVID-19.

This clone has a handful of counts. CDR3 bases: TGTGCCAGCAGACCGTCATCAGGGTTGCACACTGAAGCTTTCTTT. Protein sequence: CASRPSSGLHTEAFF. This chain connects TRBV7-9 to TRBJ1-1, with D possibly TRBD1 on 5 matching bases. The CDR3 covers 15 residues. The germline V and J ends were trimmed by 6 bases and 3 bases, with 17 bases remaining between them. The germline V gene encodes CDR1 SEHNR and CDR2 FQNEAQ (reference sequence).

CDR3 nucleotides: TGCGCCAGCAGCTTGGATACAGGGGGCAATCAGCCCCAGCATTTT. As protein: CASSLDTGGNQPQHF. V gene TRBV5-1 combines with J gene TRBJ1-5; 7 nucleotides line up with TRBD1. The CDR3 is 15 amino acids. The V and J ends lost 0 bases and 2 bases, in that order; junction bases with no gene match: 2. CDR1 is SGHRS, CDR2 YFSETQ, per germline. Drawing the rest from reference TRBV5-1 and TRBJ1-5, the complete variable domain is KAGVTQTPRYLIKTRGQQVTLSCSPISGHRSVSWYQQTPGQGLQFLFEYFSETQRNKGNFPGRFSGRQFSNSRSEMNVSTLELGDSALYLCASSLDTGGNQPQHFGDGTRLSIL.

This clone has only a few counts. The chain is built from TRBV6-5 and TRBJ1-2; D gene uncertain. This CDR3 is 14 amino acids long. In germline, CDR1 is MNHEY, CDR2 SVGAGI. V was clipped by 5 bases and J by 3 bases, with 13 bases between them. The CDR3 DNA reads as TGTGCCAGCAGTCTGCTATCAGGTGACTATGGCTACACCTTC. As protein: CASSLLSGDYGYTF.

CDR3 sequence (DNA): TGTGCCAGCAGCTTAGCGCCACTGCACAATGAGCAGTTCTTC. This encodes CASSLAPLHNEQFF. The chain has TRBV11-1 and TRBJ2-1; the D is unclear. CDR1 is SGHAT and CDR2 is FQDESV in the germline V gene (reference sequence). There are 14 residues in the CDR3. Trimming took off 0 bases at V and 5 bases at J, with 8 bases between the two ends. The full variable domain, in which reference TRBV11-1 and TRBJ2-1 provide the parts outside the CDR3, is EAEVAQSPRYKITEKSQAVAFWCDPISGHATLYWYRQILGQGPELLVQFQDESVVDDSQLPKDRFSAERLKGVDSTLKIQPAELGDSAMYLCASSLAPLHNEQFFGPGTRLTVL.

The J gene is TRBJ2-5, the V gene TRBV7-8, with 12 bases aligning to TRBD2. CDR3 size: 15 residues. In germline, CDR1 is SGHVS, CDR2 FQNEAQ. The J segment lost 4 bases and the V segment lost 3 bases, leaving 3 bases of the junction unmatched. In DNA form, the CDR3 reads TGTGCCAGCAGCTTTACTAGCGGGGGGTTAGAGACCCAGTACTTC. Translating it yields CASSFTSGGLETQYF.

The rearrangement links TRBV5-1 to TRBJ1-1, with TRBD1 matching 8 bases. The V gene's germline CDR1 is SGHRS and CDR2 YFSETQ. There are 16 residues in the CDR3. The V segment lost 2 bases and the J segment 1 base; nucleotides outside the gene matches: 7. The CDR3 nucleotides are TGCGCCAGCAGCTTCGGGACAGGATTACCGAACACTGAAGCTTTCTTT. Residues: CASSFGTGLPNTEAFF.

The chain carries TRBV2 and TRBJ2-5; 7 bases fit TRBD2. The CDR3 covers 15 residues. Germline loops: CDR1 SNHLY, CDR2 FYNNEI. The V and J ends lost 5 bases and 5 bases, in that order; junction bases with no gene match: 11. The CDR3 here is CASSRDSRGGETQYF. The CDR3 DNA reads TGTGCCAGCAGTCGGGACTCCCGGGGAGGGGAGACCCAGTACTTC.

The V call is TRBV20-1, the J call TRBJ1-1; D perhaps matches TRBD1 (5 bases). V gave up 5 bases and J gave up 6 bases, with 19 bases separating them. The CDR3 is 14 amino acids. Germline values: CDR1 DFQATT, CDR2 SNEGSKA (reference sequence). The CDR3 DNA reads TGCAGTGCTCGTGACAACTCCGGACACGCTGAAGCTTTCTTT. Protein: CSARDNSGHAEAFF.

J is TRBJ1-4 and V is TRBV7-2; TRBD1 matches 9 bases. CDR1 and CDR2 from the germline V gene are SGHTA and FQGNSA. The CDR3 loop spans 15 amino acids. V was clipped by 1 base and J by 8 bases; unmatched bases: 5. The CDR3 protein is CASSLGTGGAEKLFF. The CDR3, as DNA: TGTGCCAGCAGCTTAGGTACAGGGGGCGCAGAAAAACTGTTTTTT.

The rearrangement uses TRBV29-1 and TRBJ1-3, with a possible D match to TRBD1 (6 bases). This CDR3 contains 13 residues. The V gene lost 6 bases and the J gene lost 0 bases, with 9 bases spanning the gap. Germline assignment: CDR1 SQVTM and CDR2 ANQGSEA. CDR3 coding DNA: TGCAGCGTGGGACATACCTCTGGAAACACCATATATTTT. Its translation: CSVGHTSGNTIYF.

The chain is built from TRBV3-1 (or the pseudogene TRBV3-2) and TRBJ2-1; 8 nucleotides line up with TRBD2. The J segment lost 5 bases and the V segment lost 4 bases, leaving 1 base of the junction unmatched. The CDR3 covers 13 residues. Germline V CDR1 and CDR2: LGHDT, YNNKEL (reference sequence). The CDR3 loop reads CASSLAGNNEQFF. Written as DNA, the CDR3 is TGTGCCAGCAGCCTAGCGGGGAACAATGAGCAGTTCTTC.

This chain uses TRBV27 with TRBJ2-5; no definite D call. V lost 2 bases and J 5 bases, leaving 18 bases between the germline ends. Germline V gives CDR1 MNHEY, CDR2 SMNVEV (reference sequence). The CDR3 runs to 16 residues. CDR3 sequence: CASSLMGLPGVETQYF. The CDR3 region has the DNA TGTGCCAGCAGTTTAATGGGTTTGCCAGGCGTTGAGACCCAGTACTTC.

The chain recombines TRBV7-2 with TRBJ1-5; a possible D gene is TRBD1 (5 bases). The CDR3 is 16 amino acids. The germline V gene encodes CDR1 SGHTA and CDR2 FQGNSA. Deletions cut 1 base from V and 4 bases from J, with 14 bases between. The CDR3 nucleotides are TGTGCCAGCAGCTTAGTAGGGGCAGTTCAAAATCAGCCCCAGCATTTT. Translating it yields CASSLVGAVQNQPQHF.

Turning to this clone: Sequence at one end of the junction differs from germline and may be a read error. The CDR3, as DNA: TGCAGCGTCGAAGGGCCGGGGAGCACAGATACGCAGTATTTT. Its translation is CSVEGPGSTDTQYF. V is TRBV29-1 and J is TRBJ2-3; tentative D call: TRBD2 (5 bases). This CDR3 spans 14 amino acids. The germline gives CDR1 SQVTM, CDR2 ANQGSEA.

The rearrangement links TRBV18 to TRBJ1-3; TRBD1 agrees at 9 bases. Germline CDR1 KGHSH, CDR2 LQKENI. The CDR3 extends over 17 amino acids. Germline trimming cut 3 bases from V and 2 bases from J; bases unmatched to any gene: 8. The DNA for the CDR3 is TGTGCCAGCTCACCCACAGGGGGCCGGTACGCTGGAAACACCATATATTTT. Protein: CASSPTGGRYAGNTIYF.

The chain carries TRBV5-1 and TRBJ1-1; D not resolved. Trimming took off 3 bases at V and 0 bases at J, with 9 bases between the two ends. The V gene's germline CDR1 is SGHRS and CDR2 YFSETQ. The CDR3 sequence is 14 residues long. The CDR3 protein is CASSSSGLNTEAFF. DNA for the CDR3: TGCGCCAGCAGCTCGTCGGGGTTGAACACTGAAGCTTTCTTT.

The rearrangement uses TRBV2 and TRBJ2-1; D perhaps matches TRBD1 (9 bases). The CDR3 is 19 residues long. V shed 1 base and J shed 6 bases, with 25 bases lying between them. Germline assignment: CDR1 SNHLY and CDR2 FYNNEI. The CDR3 DNA reads TGTGCCAGCAGTGAAGGGACAGGGGTCACCGGGAGGGCCGCCAATGAGCAGTTCTTC. Translated, it gives CASSEGTGVTGRAANEQFF.

This chain links TRBV2 with TRBJ2-5, with 9 bases aligning to TRBD2. This CDR3 region has 15 residues. Germline V CDR1 and CDR2: SNHLY, FYNNEI. The trim removed 5 bases at V and 4 bases at J, leaving 8 bases unmatched. CDR3 loop: CASSSLGLAGETQYF. As DNA, the CDR3 is TGTGCCAGCAGTAGTTTGGGACTAGCCGGAGAGACCCAGTACTTC.

V and J are TRBV7-9 and TRBJ1-5; tentatively, D is TRBD1 (6 bases). Trimming stripped 1 base from V and 6 bases from J, with 7 bases between. Per the germline V gene, CDR1 is SEHNR and CDR2 is FQNEAQ (reference sequence). The CDR3 totals 13 residues. In nucleotides, the CDR3 is TGTGCCAGCAGCTTAGAAGGGGGTCAGCCCCAGCATTTT. Its translation: CASSLEGGQPQHF. The whole variable domain, remainder taken from reference TRBV7-9 and TRBJ1-5, is DTGVSQNPRHKITKRGQNVTFRCDPISEHNRLYWYRQTLGQGPEFLTYFQNEAQLEKSRLLSDRFSAERPKGSFSTLEIQRTEQGDSAMYLCASSLEGGQPQHFGDGTRLSIL.

This clone was seen once. DNA of the CDR3: TGTGCCAGCAGTCTAACCTCAGGGGCCCCGGGGGGCTACACCTTC. This gives the protein CASSLTSGAPGGYTF. The genes are TRBV27 and TRBJ1-2; the D gene is possibly TRBD1 (6 bases). Germline assignment: CDR1 MNHEY and CDR2 SMNVEV (reference sequence). The CDR3 runs 15 residues. V was pared by 5 bases and J by 8 bases, with 21 bases between.

This chain uses TRBV3-1 (or the pseudogene TRBV3-2) with TRBJ2-5; a possible D gene is TRBD2 (6 bases). In germline, CDR1 is LGHDT, CDR2 YNNKEL (reference sequence). The CDR3 sequence is 14 residues long. Trimming stripped 0 bases from V and 5 bases from J, with 10 bases between. The CDR3 DNA follows: TGTGCCAGCAGCCAAGAGGGGGGAGAGGAGACCCAGTACTTC. Translating gives CASSQEGGEETQYF.

The chain employs TRBV7-2 and TRBJ1-2; TRBD1 is a possible D gene (6 bases). This CDR3 is 13 amino acids long. V lost 2 bases and J 8 bases, leaving 12 bases between the germline ends. The germline gives CDR1 SGHTA, CDR2 FQGNSA. CDR3 sequence (DNA): TGTGCCAGCAGCTTAAGACAGGTTAAAGGCTACACCTTC. Its translation is CASSLRQVKGYTF.

This clone showed up just a few times. This rearrangement joins TRBV19 to TRBJ1-2; D gene uncertain. CDR1 is LNHDA and CDR2 is SQIVND in the germline V gene (reference sequence). There are 13 residues in the CDR3. V was shortened by 5 bases and J by 8 bases, with 15 bases between the two germline ends. CDR3 sequence: CASSPASRGGYTF. DNA of the CDR3: TGTGCCAGTAGTCCTGCGTCCCGGGGAGGCTACACCTTC.

This clone was counted once. The chain is built from TRBV9 and TRBJ2-7; TRBD1 aligns across 7 bases. This CDR3 has 19 amino acids. V shed 0 bases and J 0 bases; nucleotides not matched to a gene: 15. CDR1 SGDLS and CDR2 YYNGEE come from the germline V gene. CDR3 DNA sequence: TGTGCCAGCAGCGTAGGCCGGACAGGTGGCCCGCGGACCTCCTACGAGCAGTACGTC. Translation gives CASSVGRTGGPRTSYEQYV.